This T cell receptor beta chain appears in the sequencing data of a study of spatial heterogeneity in lung cancer. Study information: Mean representation of each unique TCR and UMI combination in the raw reads exceeded 9.5 occurrences.

Described time point: sample taken at primary tumor resection. The donors comprised 60 to 80 untreated early-stage non-small cell lung cancer patients. Researchers sequenced whole RNA taken from tumor, nontumor lung or frozen PBMC without sorting. In its sample, this clonotype is medium-sized (0.01 to 0.1%). Each TCR cDNA molecule carried a unique molecular identifier. TCRdb reanalysed the 5' RACE reads using MiXCR and keeps one entry per CDR3 protein. The sample lists about 6,100 distinct CDR3 sequences; less than 9.5% were seen once. The V gene's germline CDR1 is SGHTA and CDR2 FQGNSA. CDR3 length: 13 residues. V was clipped by 5 bases and J by 5 bases, with 10 bases between them.

Sequences were derived from normal lung tissue next to the tumor, sampled at surgery. The clonotype originates from a female donor with early-stage non-small cell lung cancer. V and J are TRBV7-2 and TRBJ1-3, with unresolved D. The CDR3 is CASSGGYRNTIYF. In nucleotides, the CDR3 is TGTGCCAGCAGCGGTGGATATCGAAACACCATATATTTT.